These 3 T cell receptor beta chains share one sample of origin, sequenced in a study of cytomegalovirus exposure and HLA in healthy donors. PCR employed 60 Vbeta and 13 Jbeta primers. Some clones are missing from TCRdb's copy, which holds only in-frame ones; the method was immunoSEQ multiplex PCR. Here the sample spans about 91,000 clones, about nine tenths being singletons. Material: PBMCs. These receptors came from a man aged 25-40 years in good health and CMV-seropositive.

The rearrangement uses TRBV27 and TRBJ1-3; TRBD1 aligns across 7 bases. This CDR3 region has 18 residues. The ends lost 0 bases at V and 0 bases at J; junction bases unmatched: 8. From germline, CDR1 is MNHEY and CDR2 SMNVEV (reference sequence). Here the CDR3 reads CASSLSGRQGYSGNTIYF. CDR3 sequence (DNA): TGTGCCAGCAGTTTATCAGGCCGACAGGGCTACTCTGGAAACACCATATATTTT.

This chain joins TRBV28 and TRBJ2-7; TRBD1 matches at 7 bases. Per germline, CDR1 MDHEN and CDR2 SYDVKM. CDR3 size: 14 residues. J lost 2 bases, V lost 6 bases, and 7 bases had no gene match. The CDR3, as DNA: TGTGCCAGCAGCAGGAAGGACAGGCCCTACGAGCAGTACTTC. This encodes CASSRKDRPYEQYF.

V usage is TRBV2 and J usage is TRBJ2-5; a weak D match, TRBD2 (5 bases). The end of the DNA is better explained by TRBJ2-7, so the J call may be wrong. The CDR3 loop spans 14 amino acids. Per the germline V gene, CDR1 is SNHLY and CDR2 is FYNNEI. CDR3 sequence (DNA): TGTGCCAGCAGGACCCGGTATGGGAGCTACGAGCAGTACTTC. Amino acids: CASRTRYGSYEQYF.